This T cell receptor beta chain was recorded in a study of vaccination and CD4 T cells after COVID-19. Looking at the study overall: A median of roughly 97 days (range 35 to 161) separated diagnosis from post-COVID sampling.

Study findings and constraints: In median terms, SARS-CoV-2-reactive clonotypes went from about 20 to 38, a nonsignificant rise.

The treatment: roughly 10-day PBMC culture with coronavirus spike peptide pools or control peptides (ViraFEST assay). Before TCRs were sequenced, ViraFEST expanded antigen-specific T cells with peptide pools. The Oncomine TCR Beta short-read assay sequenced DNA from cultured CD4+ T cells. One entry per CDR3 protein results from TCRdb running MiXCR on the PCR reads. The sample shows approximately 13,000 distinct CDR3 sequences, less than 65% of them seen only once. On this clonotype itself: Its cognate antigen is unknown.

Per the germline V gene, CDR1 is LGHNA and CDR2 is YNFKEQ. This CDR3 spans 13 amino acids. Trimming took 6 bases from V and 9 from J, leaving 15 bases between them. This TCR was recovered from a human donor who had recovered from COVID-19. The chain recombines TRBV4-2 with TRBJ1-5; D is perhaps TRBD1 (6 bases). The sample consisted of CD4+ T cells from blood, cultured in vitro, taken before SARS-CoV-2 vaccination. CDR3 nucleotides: TGTGCCAGCAGTCTAGGGGGGGAGTTGCCCCAGCATTTT. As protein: CASSLGGELPQHF.